Listed below are T cell receptor beta chains from one sample, sequenced in a study of early T cells in non-severe SARS-CoV-2 infection. TCRdb re-called the 5' RACE reads through MiXCR, storing one row per CDR3 protein. Found here are more than 35,000 distinct CDR3 sequences, 5.9% of them singletons; the top ten hold 4.8%. Material: whole blood. The receptors were gathered from an adult who was a healthcare worker with PCR-confirmed SARS-CoV-2 infection or an uninfected control (not recorded which). Each CDR3 is given with its conserved first and last residue. D genes are given only for firm matches. Clone size, where shown, is once, few, many, or a class for clones that have expanded.

TRBV5-1	TRBD2	TRBJ2-1	many	TGCGCCAGCAGCTTACTAGCGCCCCAGGACAATGAGCAGTTCTTC	CASSLLAPQDNEQFF
TRBV9	.	TRBJ1-3	many	TGTGCCAGCAGCGTAGGCCGGCCGAACTCTGGAAACACCATATATTTT	CASSVGRPNSGNTIYF
TRBV7-9	.	TRBJ2-7	many	TGTGCCAGCAGCTTGAAGTTCGAGCAGTACTTC	CASSLKFEQYF
TRBV6-1	.	TRBJ2-3	.	TGTGCCAGCATCTCAAGGGCTGTCCTGAGCACAGATACGCAGTATTTT	CASISRAVLSTDTQYF
TRBV7-2	.	TRBJ2-1	many	TGTGCCAGCAGCTTAGGGCAGTCATGGGATGAGCAGTTCTTC	CASSLGQSWDEQFF
TRBV7-2	TRBD1	TRBJ1-6	.	TGTGCCAGCAGCCCGGGACAGGAGTCTTCACCCCTCCACTTT	CASSPGQESSPLHF
TRBV19	.	TRBJ2-2	few	TGTGCCAGTAGTATTGCAGGGGTATTCACCGGGGAGCTGTTTTTT	CASSIAGVFTGELFF
TRBV29-1	.	TRBJ2-3	.	TGCAGCGTTGTCGTCTTCGAGGATACGCAGTATTTT	CSVVVFEDTQYF
TRBV28	TRBD2	TRBJ2-7	many	TGTGCCAGCAGTTTGATTAGCGGGACGCACGAGCAGTACTTC	CASSLISGTHEQYF
TRBV7-3	.	TRBJ1-1	many	TGTGCCAGCAGCCCCCGCGGTGGGCAGAGGAACACTGAAGCTTTCTTT	CASSPRGGQRNTEAFF
TRBV3-1	.	TRBJ2-7	few	TGTGCCAGCAGCCAAGATTCGGGCAATACAAAGCAGTACTTC	CASSQDSGNTKQYF
TRBV15	.	TRBJ1-1	few	TGTGCCACCAGCAGAGAGACGGGTTTAGCCACTGAAGCTTTCTTT	CATSRETGLATEAFF
TRBV24-1	TRBD2	TRBJ2-1	many	TGTGCCACCAGTGTTGGGGCAGGGGCGCCGAGCGGGAGAATCTATGAGCAGTTCTTC	CATSVGAGAPSGRIYEQFF
TRBV29-1	TRBD1	TRBJ1-2	many	TGCAGCGCGGCACGGGACAGGGGTATAGGTGGCTACACCTTC	CSAARDRGIGGYTF
TRBV14	.	TRBJ1-3	many	TGTGCCAGCAGCCTACGACGCAGGGAATCTGGAAACACCATATATTTT	CASSLRRRESGNTIYF
TRBV20-1	TRBD2	TRBJ2-7	many	TGCAGTGCTCCCATACCGGGACTAGCGGGAGACGAGCAGTACTTC	CSAPIPGLAGDEQYF
TRBV7-8	TRBD2	TRBJ2-1	many	TGTGCCAGCAGCTTACTTACGTCTAGCGGGAGTGATGAGCAGTTCTTC	CASSLLTSSGSDEQFF
TRBV12-3/TRBV12-4	.	TRBJ1-1	few	TGTGCCAGCAGTTTAAGGGGCGATTCGACTGAAGCTTTCTTT	CASSLRGDSTEAFF
TRBV6-1	TRBD1	TRBJ2-1	few	TGTGCCAGCAGGGGCAGGGGGCTGGTGAATGAGCAGTTCTTC	CASRGRGLVNEQFF
TRBV27	TRBD1	TRBJ2-7	many	TGTGCCAGCAGTTCCGGACAGGGTGGTAGGTACGAGCAGTACTTC	CASSSGQGGRYEQYF
TRBV5-1	TRBD2	TRBJ2-2	many	TGCGCCAGCAGCTTGGTCCTAGCGGGAGCAGGCACCGGGGAGCTGTTTTTT	CASSLVLAGAGTGELFF
TRBV25-1	.	TRBJ2-7	many	TGTGCCAGCAGTGAATCAACTAGCAACGAGCAGTACTTC	CASSESTSNEQYF
TRBV20-1	TRBD2	TRBJ2-1	many	TGCAGTGCTAGAGATTATAATAGACTAGCGGCAGCAAACCAAAACAATGAGCAGTTCTTC	CSARDYNRLAAANQNNEQFF
TRBV29-1	TRBD2	TRBJ2-1	many	TGCAGCGCTGGACTAGCGGGGAATGAGCAGTTCTTC	CSAGLAGNEQFF
TRBV6-1	TRBD2	TRBJ2-7	few	TGTGCCAGCGACAAGGGAGGGATAATCTACGAGCAGTACTTC	CASDKGGIIYEQYF
TRBV7-9	TRBD2	TRBJ2-7	many	TGTGCCAGCAGCGCTAGCGGGAGGGCCAGGGACGAGCAGTACTTC	CASSASGRARDEQYF
TRBV7-9	.	TRBJ1-5	many	TGTGCCAGCAGCTTAGTTCCGCAGTCTTTAGGCCAGCCCCAGCATTTT	CASSLVPQSLGQPQHF
TRBV30	.	TRBJ1-1	many	TGTGCCTGGAATCTCCAGGAGCCGAACACTGAAGCTTTCTTT	CAWNLQEPNTEAFF
TRBV9	.	TRBJ2-7	many	TGTGCCAGCAGCGTCTACCCGAGCTCCTACGAGCAGTACTTC	CASSVYPSSYEQYF
TRBV28	.	TRBJ2-5	many	TGTGCCAGCAGTACTCCCGACCAGACCCAGTACTTC	CASSTPDQTQYF
TRBV6-6	TRBD1	TRBJ2-5	many	TGTGCCAGCAGTTTCACCGGACAGGGTTGGGAGACCCAGTACTTC	CASSFTGQGWETQYF
TRBV12-3/TRBV12-4	.	TRBJ1-3	medium-sized	TGTGCCAGCAGCCCCTGGGTCGGAGCGCCAGCAGGAAACACCATATATTTT	CASSPWVGAPAGNTIYF
TRBV20-1	.	TRBJ2-7	few	TGCAGTGCTAGATCTTTGGGGTTCTACGAGCAGTACTTC	CSARSLGFYEQYF
TRBV19	.	TRBJ1-2	many	TGTGCCAGTAGTATATTTCGAGGGTCACGTAACTATGGCTACACCTTC	CASSIFRGSRNYGYTF
TRBV29-1	.	TRBJ2-1	many	TGCAGCGTTGAAGACTCCGACATTTACAATGAGCAGTTCTTC	CSVEDSDIYNEQFF
TRBV29-1	.	TRBJ2-7	many	TGCAGCGTTGGGTCTGGGGCCGAGCAGTACTTC	CSVGSGAEQYF
TRBV12-3/TRBV12-4	.	TRBJ2-7	many	TGTGCCAGCAGTGTTCAGGCCCCGACCGAGCAGTACTTC	CASSVQAPTEQYF
TRBV5-1	TRBD1	TRBJ2-1	many	TGCGCCAGCAGCTTGGCCCCGGGACAGTACAATGAGCAGTTCTTC	CASSLAPGQYNEQFF
TRBV7-2	.	TRBJ1-3	.	TGTGCCAGCAGCTTAGGGATAAGCTCTGGAAACACCATATATTTT	CASSLGISSGNTIYF
TRBV5-1	.	TRBJ2-7	few	TGCGCCAGCAGCTCCTTCCCGAGCTCCTACGAGCAGTACTTC	CASSSFPSSYEQYF
TRBV30	.	TRBJ2-3	many	TGTGCCTGGAGTGACAACGGAGACACAGATACGCAGTATTTT	CAWSDNGDTDTQYF